A single sample is the source of the 30 T cell receptor beta chains below, sequenced in a study of T cell repertoires in cytomegalovirus infection (dated by TCRdb to between 2018 and 2021). The antigens of these receptors remain unknown. Sequencing was performed on an Illumina HiSeq 1500. The raw public reads went through TCRdb reprocessing: fastp at Q25, MiXCR clone calling, in-frame beta chains kept. Under each unique CDR3 protein, matching rows form one entry showing the most common genes and DNA. Here the sample has around 110,000 distinct CDR3 sequences; around 10% occur a single time. Of the sample, roughly 31% is held by the ten largest clones. Sequenced sample: PBMCs, sequenced either directly or after in vitro stimulation (not recorded which). Receptors originate from a human donor in good health (CMV status not recorded). Some clones in this sample may be carry-over from other donors' samples.

This clonotype was recorded many times. This chain joins TRBV28 and TRBJ2-1; 11 bases align to TRBD1. CDR1 is MDHEN, CDR2 SYDVKM, per germline. The CDR3 contains 16 residues. J was trimmed by 4 bases and V by 3 bases; bases with no gene match: 5. The CDR3: CASSLPGQGGYNEQFF. CDR3 nucleotide sequence: TGTGCCAGCAGTTTGCCGGGACAGGGGGGTTACAATGAGCAGTTCTTC. Using reference TRBV28 and TRBJ2-1 for the parts outside the CDR3, the full variable domain is DVKVTQSSRYLVKRTGEKVFLECVQDMDHENMFWYRQDPGLGLRLIYFSYDVKMKEKGDIPEGYSVSREKKERFSLILESASTNQTSMYLCASSLPGQGGYNEQFFGPGTRLTVL.

This clonotype was observed a few times. V gene TRBV5-5 combines with J gene TRBJ2-6; D perhaps matches TRBD2 (6 bases). V gave up 5 bases and J gave up 0 bases, with 15 bases separating them. The CDR3 length is 17 residues. Germline CDR1 reads SGHKS; CDR2 reads YYEKEE (reference sequence). Here the CDR3 reads CASRWGEPNSGANVLTF. The CDR3 nucleotides read TGTGCCAGCAGGTGGGGGGAGCCAAACTCTGGGGCCAACGTCCTGACTTTC.

The V and J genes are TRBV12-3 or TRBV12-4 and TRBJ2-5; D call uncertain. Trimming removed 3 bases at V and 2 bases at J, with 7 bases between. The CDR3 is 13 residues long. The CDR3 loop is CASSFPRQETQYF. The CDR3 region has the DNA TGTGCCAGCAGTTTCCCGAGACAAGAGACCCAGTACTTC.

This clonotype was recorded a few times. The chain couples TRBV24-1 to TRBJ2-3; tentative D call: TRBD2 (6 bases). Trimming pared 3 bases from V and 0 bases from J, leaving 12 bases between. This CDR3 has 16 amino acids. Per germline, CDR1 KGHDR and CDR2 SFDVKD. DNA of the CDR3: TGTGCCACCAGTGATCCTTCTAGCGTAAGCACAGATACGCAGTATTTT. Its protein product is CATSDPSSVSTDTQYF.

This clonotype showed up many times. The genes are TRBV11-2 and TRBJ1-2; D is unclear. CDR3 length: 16 amino acids. Germline assignment: CDR1 SGHAT and CDR2 FQNNGV. Between the trimmed V and J ends, which lost 5 bases and 5 bases, there was a span of 21 bases. The CDR3: CASSPVKGSLRYGYTF. CDR3 nucleotide sequence: TGTGCCAGCAGCCCCGTGAAGGGAAGCCTCCGATATGGCTACACCTTC.

This clonotype was counted many times. The CDR3 nucleotides read TGTGCCAGCATGGGGGGAGGGCCGGTAGGGGAGCAGTTCTTC. Translating it yields CASMGGGPVGEQFF. The chain couples TRBV6-1 to TRBJ2-1, with 7 bases aligning to TRBD2. The J segment lost 10 bases and the V segment lost 7 bases, leaving 13 bases of the junction unmatched. The germline V gene has CDR1 MNHNS and CDR2 SASEGT. The CDR3 has 14 residues.

The J gene is TRBJ2-3, the V gene TRBV9; 16 bases align to TRBD2. The germline gives CDR1 SGDLS, CDR2 YYNGEE. The V gene end was trimmed by 3 bases and the J gene end by 0 bases; junction bases not matched to a gene: 4. The CDR3 is 18 amino acids. CDR3 DNA sequence: TGTGCCAGCAGCGGGGGACTAGCGGGGGGGCCTAGCACAGATACGCAGTATTTT. The encoded protein is CASSGGLAGGPSTDTQYF.

This clonotype was observed many times. This chain uses TRBV7-2 with TRBJ1-2; 7 nucleotides match TRBD1. This CDR3 comprises 15 residues. Unmatched junction bases numbered 6, after V lost 4 bases and J lost 1 base. CDR1 is SGHTA, CDR2 FQGNSA, per germline. The CDR3 spells CASSSMDRNNYGYTF. As DNA, the CDR3 is TGTGCCAGCAGCTCCATGGACAGGAATAACTATGGCTACACCTTC.

This clonotype was detected only a few times. The rearrangement joins TRBV5-5 to TRBJ2-1; TRBD1 matches at 12 bases. The CDR3 has 15 residues. J gave up 7 bases and V 5 bases, and 7 bases lay outside the gene matches. Germline V CDR1 and CDR2: SGHKS, YYEKEE (reference sequence). The CDR3 protein is CASSPGQGAWNEQFF. The DNA of the CDR3 is TGTGCCAGCAGTCCGGGACAGGGGGCTTGGAATGAGCAGTTCTTC. Drawing the rest from reference TRBV5-5 and TRBJ2-1, the complete variable domain is DAGVTQSPTHLIKTRGQQVTLRCSPISGHKSVSWYQQVLGQGPQFIFQYYEKEERGRGNFPDRFSARQFPNYSSELNVNALLLGDSALYLCASSPGQGAWNEQFFGPGTRLTVL.

This clonotype appeared many times. The rearrangement links TRBV7-9 to TRBJ1-2, with a tentative D call TRBD1 (5 bases). The CDR3 consists of 13 residues. Trimming took off 4 bases at V and 8 bases at J, with 14 bases between the two ends. Germline V gives CDR1 SEHNR, CDR2 FQNEAQ (reference sequence). Here the CDR3 reads CASSSPQGRGYTF. For the CDR3, the DNA is TGTGCCAGCAGCTCCCCCCAGGGACGGGGCTACACCTTC.

This clonotype was seen at least ten times. The rearrangement joins TRBV7-2 to TRBJ2-5; TRBD2 matches at 13 bases. V shed 7 bases, J shed 7 bases, and the junction held 15 bases outside the gene matches. The CDR3 is 17 residues long. CDR1 and CDR2 from the germline V gene are SGHTA and FQGNSA. CDR3 region: CASNPGPGLAGAATQYF. CDR3 in DNA: TGTGCCAGCAACCCTGGGCCCGGACTAGCGGGAGCGGCGACCCAGTACTTC.

As concerns this clonotype: The CDR3 end shows no conserved phenylalanine or tryptophan, and so a read error is likely. J is TRBJ2-5 and V is TRBV7-2; the D is unclear. V lost 5 bases, J lost 7 bases, and 14 bases lay in between. Germline V CDR1 and CDR2: SGHTA, FQGNSA. This CDR3 has 13 residues. The CDR3 nucleotides read TGTGCCAGCAGCGGGATAGCCCCCGGGACCCAGTACTCC. As protein: CASSGIAPGTQYS.

This clonotype was recorded many times. The genes are TRBV6-5 and TRBJ2-2; perhaps TRBD1 as D (5 bases). Germline V gene lookup returns CDR1 MNHEY and CDR2 SVGAGI. This CDR3 has 12 amino acids. V lost 9 bases to trimming and J lost 4 bases, with 9 bases between them. CDR3 nucleotide sequence: TGTGCCAGTCAGGGATTCACCGGGGAGCTGTTTTTT. It yields the protein CASQGFTGELFF.

This clonotype was observed a handful of times. J is TRBJ1-1 and V is TRBV7-9; D possibly corresponds to TRBD1 (5 bases). The CDR3 totals 14 residues. From germline, CDR1 is SEHNR and CDR2 FQNEAQ (reference sequence). Trimming shortened V by 5 bases and J by 3 bases, and 13 bases separated the two germline ends. The CDR3 region has the DNA TGTGCCAGCAGCAGCGGGGCACAGGACACTGAAGCTTTCTTT. Protein product: CASSSGAQDTEAFF.

The chain has TRBV29-1 and TRBJ2-5; D may correspond to TRBD1 or TRBD2 (5 bases each). The CDR3 is 12 amino acids. The germline CDR1 and CDR2 sequences are SQVTM and ANQGSEA. Trimming pared 1 base from V and 9 bases from J, leaving 12 bases between. The CDR3 nucleotides read TGCAGCGTTGAAGGTCGGCTGGGGGCCCAGTACTTC. Residues: CSVEGRLGAQYF.

The CDR3 protein is CASSLDRVYGNQPQHF. The CDR3 DNA sequence: TGTGCCAGCAGCTTAGACAGGGTATATGGCAATCAGCCCCAGCATTTT. The V call is TRBV7-8, the J call TRBJ1-5, with a tentative D call TRBD1 (6 bases). With 1 base removed from V and 2 bases from J, the gap between germline ends came to 12 bases. Germline CDR1 reads SGHVS; CDR2 reads FQNEAQ. This CDR3 is built from 16 residues.

This clonotype has a count of ten or more. The chain combines TRBV7-2 with TRBJ1-6; D not certain. Deletions cut 6 bases from V and 4 bases from J, with 4 bases between. CDR3 length: 12 amino acids. CDR1 and CDR2 from the germline V gene are SGHTA and FQGNSA. The CDR3: CASRFYNSPLHF. CDR3 coding DNA: TGTGCCAGCAGATTTTATAATTCACCCCTCCACTTT.

This clonotype has only a few counts. The rearrangement uses TRBV20-1 and TRBJ2-3; 9 bases map to TRBD2. Germline V CDR1 and CDR2: DFQATT, SNEGSKA (reference sequence). The CDR3 length is 16 residues. The trim removed 1 base at V and 5 bases at J, leaving 10 bases unmatched. CDR3 protein: CSARVLAGTARDTQYF. The CDR3 nucleotides are TGCAGTGCTAGAGTCCTAGCGGGAACGGCTAGAGATACGCAGTATTTT.

This clonotype was counted ten times or more. The CDR3: CATSDLGGESVDTQYF. As DNA, the CDR3 is TGTGCCACCAGTGATTTAGGCGGGGAGAGCGTGGATACGCAGTATTTT. The chain is built from TRBV24-1 and TRBJ2-3, with D perhaps TRBD2 (6 bases). CDR3 size: 16 residues. The germline CDR1 and CDR2 sequences are KGHDR and SFDVKD. Trimming took 1 base from V and 6 from J, leaving 16 bases between them.

In this sample, this clonotype turned up many times. The chain uses TRBV19 and TRBJ2-1; 7 nucleotides match TRBD1. The trim removed 1 base at V and 4 bases at J, leaving 1 base unmatched. The germline gives CDR1 LNHDA, CDR2 SQIVND (reference sequence). This CDR3 is 14 amino acids long. The chain's CDR3 is CASSIGQGYNEQFF. In DNA, the CDR3 is TGTGCCAGTAGTATAGGACAGGGTTACAATGAGCAGTTCTTC.

This clonotype was seen a handful of times. This rearrangement joins TRBV7-4 to TRBJ2-1; TRBD1 is a possible D gene (6 bases). The germline V and J ends were trimmed by 3 bases and 1 base, with 13 bases remaining between them. There are 16 residues in the CDR3. Germline CDR1 SGHVT, CDR2 SQSDAQ. The CDR3 DNA follows: TGTGCCAGCAGCTTCCAACAGGGTTTGTCCTACAATGAGCAGTTCTTC. As protein: CASSFQQGLSYNEQFF.

This clonotype came up many times. The chain combines TRBV28 with TRBJ1-1; D gene uncertain. Germline CDR1 reads MDHEN; CDR2 reads SYDVKM. Trimming left V 2 bases short and J 1 base short, with 8 bases between. The CDR3 runs to 14 residues. CDR3 nucleotides: TGTGCCAGCAGTTTAGACGGACCGAACACTGAAGCTTTCTTT. Protein product: CASSLDGPNTEAFF.

This clonotype has a count of ten or more. The J gene is TRBJ2-1, the V gene TRBV5-1; 8 positions match TRBD1. V was clipped by 0 bases and J by 1 base; unmatched bases: 9. The CDR3 has 18 residues. CDR1 SGHRS and CDR2 YFSETQ come from the germline V gene. The CDR3 region is CASSLANTGGWSYNEQFF. In DNA form, the CDR3 reads TGCGCCAGCAGCTTGGCTAATACAGGGGGATGGTCCTACAATGAGCAGTTCTTC.

This clonotype was observed a few times. V usage is TRBV9 and J usage is TRBJ2-6, with no clear D. The CDR3 extends over 15 amino acids. The V end lost 0 bases, the J end lost 4 bases, and 8 bases lay between the germline ends. CDR1 is SGDLS, CDR2 YYNGEE, per germline. The CDR3 here is CASSVGGSGANVLTF. The CDR3 coding sequence is TGTGCCAGCAGCGTAGGGGGTAGCGGGGCCAACGTCCTGACTTTC.

This clonotype was picked up many times. The CDR3 DNA is TGTGCCAGCAGTGCTCAATCGAGAGGGTTCAATCAGCCCCAGCATTTT. This translates into CASSAQSRGFNQPQHF. The chain has TRBV6-1 and TRBJ1-5; unclear D gene. Germline CDR1 and CDR2: MNHNS and SASEGT. The CDR3 runs to 16 residues. V lost 4 bases and J 3 bases, leaving 16 bases between the germline ends.

This clonotype has just a few counts. The chain joins TRBV5-1 to TRBJ2-3; 12 bases line up with TRBD1. J lost 4 bases, V lost 4 bases, and 10 bases had no gene match. Germline CDR1 is SGHRS and CDR2 is YFSETQ. The CDR3 is 17 residues long. CDR3 residues: CASSRDGTGGTADTQYF. The CDR3 DNA reads as TGCGCCAGCAGCCGCGACGGGACAGGGGGCACGGCAGATACGCAGTATTTT.

This clonotype was recorded a few times. Germline is not matched at one junction end, which may reflect a read error. The chain combines TRBV6-1 with TRBJ1-1; TRBD1 aligns across 7 bases. In germline, CDR1 is MNHNS, CDR2 SASEGT. The CDR3 covers 14 residues. This chain's CDR3 is CASREGGLHTEAFF. In DNA, the CDR3 is TGTGCCAGCAGAGAAGGGGGCCTTCACACTGAAGCTTTCTTT.

This clonotype was seen ten or more times. The genes are TRBV7-2 and TRBJ2-3; 7 bases match TRBD1. With 2 bases clipped from V and 2 bases from J, the junction kept 4 bases outside the gene matches. The CDR3 is 15 amino acids. Per the germline V gene, CDR1 is SGHTA and CDR2 is FQGNSA. CDR3 in DNA: TGTGCCAGCAGCTTATTAGGGGGCCCCACAGATACGCAGTATTTT. Translating gives CASSLLGGPTDTQYF.

This clonotype was recorded a few times. The rearrangement links TRBV5-6 to TRBJ2-7; D remains unclear. The CDR3 has 17 residues. Per the germline V gene, CDR1 is SGHDT and CDR2 is YYEEEE. The germline V and J ends were trimmed by 6 bases and 2 bases, with 24 bases remaining between them. CDR3 sequence (DNA): TGTGCCAGCACCTTTCGCCCGGTTGGGGTTGGGACCTACGAGCAGTACGTC. It codes for CASTFRPVGVGTYEQYV.

This clonotype has ten or more counts. This sequence joins TRBV7-2 and TRBJ2-7; 13 positions match TRBD2. The germline gives CDR1 SGHTA, CDR2 FQGNSA. The J segment lost 4 bases and the V segment lost 8 bases, leaving 11 bases of the junction unmatched. This CDR3 is 16 amino acids long. The CDR3: CASPIPGLAGFYEQYV. CDR3 coding DNA: TGTGCCAGCCCGATTCCGGGACTAGCGGGATTTTACGAGCAGTACGTC.